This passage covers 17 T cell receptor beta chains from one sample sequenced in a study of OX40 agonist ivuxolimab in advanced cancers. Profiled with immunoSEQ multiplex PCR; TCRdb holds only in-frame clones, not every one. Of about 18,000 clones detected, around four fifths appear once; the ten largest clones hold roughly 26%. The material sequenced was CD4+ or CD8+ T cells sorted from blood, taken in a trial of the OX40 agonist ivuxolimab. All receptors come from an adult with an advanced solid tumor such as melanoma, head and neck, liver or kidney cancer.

The CDR3 here is CASSDGSYEQYF. The CDR3 coding sequence is TGTGCCAGCAGTGACGGCTCCTACGAGCAGTACTTC. This chain connects TRBV2 to TRBJ2-7, with D unresolved. The CDR3 length is 12 residues. V was shortened by 3 bases and J by 0 bases, with 3 bases between the two germline ends. Germline lookup yields CDR1 SNHLY and CDR2 FYNNEI.

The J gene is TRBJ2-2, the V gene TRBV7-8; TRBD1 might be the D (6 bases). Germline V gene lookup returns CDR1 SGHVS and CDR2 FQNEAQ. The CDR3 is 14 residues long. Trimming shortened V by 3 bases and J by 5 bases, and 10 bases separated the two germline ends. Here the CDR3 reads CASSFGTQTGELFF. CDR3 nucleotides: TGTGCCAGCAGCTTCGGGACACAAACCGGGGAGCTGTTTTTT.

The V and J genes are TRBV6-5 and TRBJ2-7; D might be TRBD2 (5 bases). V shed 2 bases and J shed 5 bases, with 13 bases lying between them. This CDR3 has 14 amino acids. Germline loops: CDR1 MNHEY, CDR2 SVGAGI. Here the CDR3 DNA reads TGTGCCAGCAGTTACGATCGGGGTGTCGACGAGCAGTACTTC. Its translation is CASSYDRGVDEQYF.

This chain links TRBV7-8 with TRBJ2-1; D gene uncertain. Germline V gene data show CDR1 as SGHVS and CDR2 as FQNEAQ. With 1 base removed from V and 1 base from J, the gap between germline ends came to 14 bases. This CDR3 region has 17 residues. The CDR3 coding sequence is TGTGCCAGCAGCTTAGGAGGTCTGATTGTTTCCTACAATGAGCAGTTCTTC. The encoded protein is CASSLGGLIVSYNEQFF. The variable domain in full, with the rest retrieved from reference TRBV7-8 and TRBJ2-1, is GAGVSQSPRYKVAKRGQDVALRCDPISGHVSLFWYQQALGQGPEFLTYFQNEAQLDKSGLPSDRFFAERPEGSVSTLKIQRTQQEDSAVYLCASSLGGLIVSYNEQFFGPGTRLTVL.

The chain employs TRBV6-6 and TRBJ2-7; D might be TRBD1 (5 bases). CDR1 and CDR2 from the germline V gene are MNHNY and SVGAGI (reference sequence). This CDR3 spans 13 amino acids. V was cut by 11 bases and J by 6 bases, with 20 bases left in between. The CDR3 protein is CASGQRAGFEQYF. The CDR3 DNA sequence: TGTGCCTCAGGGCAACGGGCAGGGTTCGAGCAGTACTTC.

The CDR3 coding sequence is TGTGCCAGCAGTCTCCGGGACAGCCCTATCTACGAGCAGTACTTC. Translated: CASSLRDSPIYEQYF. J is TRBJ2-7 and V is TRBV28; 7 bases align to TRBD1. The CDR3 is 15 residues long. Per the germline V gene, CDR1 is MDHEN and CDR2 is SYDVKM. V was clipped by 5 bases and J by 3 bases; unmatched bases: 10.

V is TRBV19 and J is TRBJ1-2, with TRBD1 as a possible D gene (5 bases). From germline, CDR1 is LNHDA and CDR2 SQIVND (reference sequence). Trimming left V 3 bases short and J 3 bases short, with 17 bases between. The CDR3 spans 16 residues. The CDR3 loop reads CASSIGRGSVDYGYTF. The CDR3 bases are TGTGCCAGTAGTATTGGTAGGGGCTCAGTGGACTATGGCTACACCTTC.

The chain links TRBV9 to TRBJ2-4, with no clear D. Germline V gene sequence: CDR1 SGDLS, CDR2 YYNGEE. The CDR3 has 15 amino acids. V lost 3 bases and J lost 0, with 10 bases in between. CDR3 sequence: CASSADTGAKNIQYF. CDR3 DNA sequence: TGTGCCAGCAGCGCCGACACCGGAGCCAAAAACATTCAGTACTTC.

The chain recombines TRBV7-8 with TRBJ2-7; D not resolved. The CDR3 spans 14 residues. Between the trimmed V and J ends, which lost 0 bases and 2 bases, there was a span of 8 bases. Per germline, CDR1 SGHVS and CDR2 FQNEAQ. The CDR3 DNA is TGTGCCAGCAGCTTAGCAGAAGTGGCCTACGAGCAGTACTTC. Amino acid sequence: CASSLAEVAYEQYF.

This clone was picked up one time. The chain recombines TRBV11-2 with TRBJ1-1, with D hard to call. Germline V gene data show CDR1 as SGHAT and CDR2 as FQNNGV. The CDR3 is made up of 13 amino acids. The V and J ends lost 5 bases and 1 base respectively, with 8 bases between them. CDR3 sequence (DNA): TGTGCCAGCAGCCCCGGACGGAACACTGAAGCTTTCTTT. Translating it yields CASSPGRNTEAFF.

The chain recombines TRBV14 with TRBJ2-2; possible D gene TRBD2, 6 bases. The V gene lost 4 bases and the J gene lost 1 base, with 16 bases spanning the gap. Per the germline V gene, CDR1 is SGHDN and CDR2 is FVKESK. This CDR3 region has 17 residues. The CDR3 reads CASSPPGLLVNTGELFF. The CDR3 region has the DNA TGTGCCAGCAGCCCTCCGGGACTCCTAGTGAACACCGGGGAGCTGTTTTTT.

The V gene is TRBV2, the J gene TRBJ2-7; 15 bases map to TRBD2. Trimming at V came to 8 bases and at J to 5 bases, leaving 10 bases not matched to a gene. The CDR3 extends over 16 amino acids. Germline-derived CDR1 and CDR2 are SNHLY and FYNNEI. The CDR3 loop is CASRRTSGRVKDEQYF. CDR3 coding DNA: TGTGCCAGCCGACGGACTAGCGGGAGGGTAAAAGACGAGCAGTACTTC.

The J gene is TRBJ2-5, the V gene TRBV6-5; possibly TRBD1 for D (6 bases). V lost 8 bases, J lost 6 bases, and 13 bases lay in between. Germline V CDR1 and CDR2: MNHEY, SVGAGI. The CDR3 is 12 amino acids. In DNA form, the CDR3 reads TGTGCCAGCGGCCTGGGACAACAGACCCAGTACTTC. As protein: CASGLGQQTQYF.

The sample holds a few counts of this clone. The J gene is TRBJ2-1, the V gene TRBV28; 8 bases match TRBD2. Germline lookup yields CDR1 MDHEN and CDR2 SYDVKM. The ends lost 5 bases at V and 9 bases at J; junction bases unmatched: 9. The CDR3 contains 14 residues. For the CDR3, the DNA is TGTGCCAGCAGTCGACCGGGGGGGCCGGGTGAGCAGTTCTTC. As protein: CASSRPGGPGEQFF.

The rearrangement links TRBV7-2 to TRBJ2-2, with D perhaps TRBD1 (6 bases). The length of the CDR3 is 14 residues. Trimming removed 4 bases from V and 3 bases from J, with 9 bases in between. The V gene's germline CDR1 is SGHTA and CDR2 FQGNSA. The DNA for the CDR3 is TGTGCCAGCAGCTCCGGACAGTACACCGGGGAGCTGTTTTTT. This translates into CASSSGQYTGELFF.

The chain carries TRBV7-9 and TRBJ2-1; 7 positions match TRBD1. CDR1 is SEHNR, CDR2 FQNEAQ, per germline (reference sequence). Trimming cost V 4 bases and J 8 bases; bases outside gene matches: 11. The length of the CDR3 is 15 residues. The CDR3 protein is CASSSTGDIRYEQFF. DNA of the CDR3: TGTGCCAGCAGCTCCACAGGGGATATTAGGTATGAGCAGTTCTTC.

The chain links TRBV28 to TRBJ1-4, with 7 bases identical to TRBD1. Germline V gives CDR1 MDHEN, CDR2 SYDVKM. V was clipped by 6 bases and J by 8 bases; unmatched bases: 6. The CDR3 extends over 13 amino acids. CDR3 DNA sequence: TGTGCCAGCAGAGACAGGGTGGAAGAAAAACTGTTTTTT. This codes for CASRDRVEEKLFF.